This T cell receptor beta chain was found in a study of beta chain features in type 1 diabetes. The sequenced template was cDNA made from the entire isolated RNA. Only in-frame clones appear in the TCRdb table, and some are missing; sequencing was by immunoSEQ multiplex PCR. The data show 300,000 or so clones, around an eighth seen once. About this clone itself: Its antigen is as yet unknown.

Losses at the gene ends were 3 bases for V and 8 bases for J; bases not matched to a gene: 5. This CDR3 has 13 amino acids. Germline V gene sequence: CDR1 GTSNPN, CDR2 SVGIG (reference sequence). General study results and limits: In every one of the four CD4+ subsets, TCRB CDR3s were moderately but significantly shorter in Type 1 diabetes patients. Type 1 diabetes patients had VDJ junctions that carried fewer insertions and more deletions.

Every participating donor gave one draw, a heparinised blood sample averaging around 120 mL. The J gene is TRBJ1-5, the V gene TRBV30, with 9 positions matching TRBD1. The sequenced material came from naive CD4+ T cells from blood. The TCR comes from a woman aged 18-30 years with type 1 diabetes. The CDR3 DNA sequence: TGTGCCTGGAGCGAACAGGGGGCAGAGCCCCAGCATTTT. This sequence encodes CAWSEQGAEPQHF.